This T cell receptor beta chain was retrieved from a study of T cells in Graves' hyperthyroidism and ophthalmopathy. Background on the study: The initial diagnosis was the point when peripheral blood was collected, ahead of any treatment.

In this sample, this clonotype turned up a few times. No antigen is known for it. Germline V gene data show CDR1 as SNHLY and CDR2 as FYNNEI. V dropped 5 bases and J dropped 7; count of bases not matched to a gene: 3. This CDR3 is 14 amino acids long. Study conclusions and caveats: Stable hyperthyroidism was separated from ophthalmopathy by a model based on 13 V-J features. Ophthalmopathy, as predicted by the model, came a median 6.5 months after the prediction. Expanded thyroid clonotypes (above 0.001) were mostly also found in blood.

The source material, RNA transcripts, was used to amplify TCR beta CDR3 regions. TCR CDR3 underwent first-round RT-PCR with the HTBI primer set. MiXCR was run by TCRdb on the multiplex PCR reads, yielding one entry per CDR3 protein. The sample gives fewer than 350,000 distinct CDR3 sequences, 18% of which show up once; approximately 54% is in the top ten. This clonotype was sampled from a woman aged 45-59 years with Graves' hyperthyroidism. Sequencing was carried out using blood. V usage is TRBV2 and J usage is TRBJ1-4; 11 positions match TRBD1. Here the CDR3 DNA reads TGTGCCAGCAGTCCCGGGACAGGGGGTGAAAAACTGTTTTTT. The encoded protein is CASSPGTGGEKLFF.